This T cell receptor (beta chain) was recorded in a study of OX40 agonist ivuxolimab in advanced cancers. Study-level findings and limits: Dose levels from 0.1 to 3.0 mg/kg saw CD4+ and CD8+ blood T cells expand clonally by week 6. The antigen specificity of the peripheral T cells (those that were expanded) was not determined. Expanded clones tended on average to be more numerous among CD8+ T cells than CD4+.

The CDR3 contains 18 residues. V lost 0 bases and J 7 bases, leaving 21 bases between the germline ends. CDR1 is LGHNA, CDR2 YSLEER, per germline. On this clone itself: No antigen is known for it.

Method: immunoSEQ multiplex PCR; TCRdb's copy keeps in-frame clones and lacks some. The sample holds 76,000 or so clones, around 85% seen once. The rearrangement joins TRBV4-3 to TRBJ1-4, with D tentatively TRBD1 (5 bases). This TCR derives from an adult with an advanced solid tumor such as melanoma, head and neck, liver or kidney cancer. The sample was CD4+ or CD8+ T cells sorted from blood, taken in a trial of the OX40 agonist ivuxolimab. CDR3 in amino acids: CASSQDFMGGTGPEKLFF. DNA of the CDR3: TGCGCCAGCAGCCAAGATTTTATGGGGGGAACAGGCCCTGAAAAACTGTTTTTT.